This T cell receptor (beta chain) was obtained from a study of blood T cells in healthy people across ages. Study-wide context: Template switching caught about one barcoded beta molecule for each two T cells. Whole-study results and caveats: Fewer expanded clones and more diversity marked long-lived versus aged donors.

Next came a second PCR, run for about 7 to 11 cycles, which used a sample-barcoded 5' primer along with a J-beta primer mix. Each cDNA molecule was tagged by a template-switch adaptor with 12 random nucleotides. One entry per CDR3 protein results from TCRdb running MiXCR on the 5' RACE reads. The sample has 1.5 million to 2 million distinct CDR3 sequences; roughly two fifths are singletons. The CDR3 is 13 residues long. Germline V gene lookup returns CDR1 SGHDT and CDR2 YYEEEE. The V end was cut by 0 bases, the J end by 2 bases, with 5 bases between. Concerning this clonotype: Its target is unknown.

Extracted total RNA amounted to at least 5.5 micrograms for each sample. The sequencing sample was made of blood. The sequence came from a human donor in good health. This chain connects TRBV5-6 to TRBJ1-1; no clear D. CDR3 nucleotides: TGTGCCAGCAGCTTGGACTTTAACACTGAAGCTTTCTTT. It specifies CASSLDFNTEAFF.